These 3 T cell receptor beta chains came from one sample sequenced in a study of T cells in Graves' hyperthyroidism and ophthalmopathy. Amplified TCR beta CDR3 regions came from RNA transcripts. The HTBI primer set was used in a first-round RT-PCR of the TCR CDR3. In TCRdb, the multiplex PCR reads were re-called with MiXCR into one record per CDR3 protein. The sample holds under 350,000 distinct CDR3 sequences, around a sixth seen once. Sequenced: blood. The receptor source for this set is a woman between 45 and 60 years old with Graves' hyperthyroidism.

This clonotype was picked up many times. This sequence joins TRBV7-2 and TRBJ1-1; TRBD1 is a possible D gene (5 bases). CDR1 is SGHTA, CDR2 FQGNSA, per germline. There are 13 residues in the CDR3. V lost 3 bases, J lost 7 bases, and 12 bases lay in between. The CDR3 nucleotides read TGTGCCAGCAGCTTCGGGGCCATCCGTGAAGCTTTCTTT. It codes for CASSFGAIREAFF.

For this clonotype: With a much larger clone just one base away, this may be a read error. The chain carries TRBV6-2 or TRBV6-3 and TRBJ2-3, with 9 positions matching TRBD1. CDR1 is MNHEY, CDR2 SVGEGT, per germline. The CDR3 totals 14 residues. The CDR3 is CASSRTGETDAQYF. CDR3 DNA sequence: TGTGCCAGCTCCAGGACAGGGGAGACAGATGCGCAGTATTTT.

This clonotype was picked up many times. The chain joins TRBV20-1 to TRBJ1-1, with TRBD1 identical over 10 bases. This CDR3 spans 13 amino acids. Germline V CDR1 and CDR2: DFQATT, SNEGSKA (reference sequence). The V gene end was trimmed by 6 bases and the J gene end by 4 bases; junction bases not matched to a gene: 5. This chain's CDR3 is CSATTGGITEAFF. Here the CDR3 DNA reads TGCAGTGCCACGACAGGGGGCATCACTGAAGCTTTCTTT.